Following are 23 T cell receptor beta chains from one sample sequenced in a study of CD4+ T cells in melanoma. The table came from immunoSEQ multiplex PCR; TCRdb's copy has only in-frame clones and leaves some out. The sample includes approximately 9,900 clones, approximately 68% of them seen just once. Input material: cells from a culture (not recorded whether cultured in vitro). These receptors originate from a human donor with melanoma.

This clone was observed a few times. This chain connects TRBV27 to TRBJ1-1, with D perhaps matching TRBD1 (5 bases). The CDR3 runs 14 residues. In germline, CDR1 is MNHEY, CDR2 SMNVEV (reference sequence). V lost 5 bases and J lost 3, with 13 bases in between. This CDR3 reads CASSPRQTHTEAFF. Here the CDR3 DNA reads TGTGCCAGCAGTCCGCGACAGACCCACACTGAAGCTTTCTTT.

CDR3 DNA sequence: TGTGCCAGCAGCTTAGGGACTATAAGGCGCACCGGGGAGCTGTTTTTT. This gives the protein CASSLGTIRRTGELFF. The chain has TRBV7-2 and TRBJ2-2; the D gene is possibly TRBD2 (6 bases). Germline V gives CDR1 SGHTA, CDR2 FQGNSA. The CDR3 length is 16 residues. V lost 1 base and J 4 bases, leaving 13 bases between the germline ends.

This clone was recorded only once. This chain connects TRBV2 to TRBJ2-1; 11 bases are a match to TRBD2. Trimming removed 10 bases from V and 7 bases from J; junction bases left unmatched: 12. This CDR3 is 15 amino acids long. Germline lookup yields CDR1 SNHLY and CDR2 FYNNEI. The CDR3: CANTLSGGALNEQFF. For the CDR3, the DNA is TGTGCCAACACCCTTAGCGGGGGGGCCTTGAATGAGCAGTTCTTC. The full variable domain, in which reference TRBV2 and TRBJ2-1 provide the parts outside the CDR3, is EPEVTQTPSHQVTQMGQEVILRCVPISNHLYFYWYRQILGQKVEFLVSFYNNEISEKSEIFDDQFSVERPDGSNFTLKIRSTKLEDSAMYFCANTLSGGALNEQFFGPGTRLTVL.

This clone has more than one count but fewer than ten. At one of its ends the junction is not consistent with the germline gene, which may arise from a read error. This sequence joins TRBV5-1 and TRBJ2-5, with D possibly matching TRBD1 (5 bases). The CDR3 sequence is 15 residues long. CDR1 SGHRS and CDR2 YFSETQ come from the germline V gene. This chain's CDR3 is CASSLEGASQGTQYF. In nucleotides, the CDR3 is TGCGCCAGCAGCTTGGAAGGGGCGAGTCAAGGGACCCAGTACTTC.

The chain carries TRBV2 and TRBJ2-7; D not certain. Germline V gene data show CDR1 as SNHLY and CDR2 as FYNNEI. The CDR3 sequence is 13 residues long. Trimming removed 8 bases at V and 3 bases at J, with 14 bases between. This CDR3 is CASAIPLSYEQYF. The CDR3, as DNA: TGTGCCAGCGCGATCCCCCTAAGCTACGAGCAGTACTTC.

The J gene is TRBJ1-6, the V gene TRBV11-2; 7 bases are a match to TRBD1. Per germline, CDR1 SGHAT and CDR2 FQNNGV. The V and J ends lost 1 base and 11 bases, in that order; junction bases with no gene match: 8. The CDR3 runs 15 residues. Here the CDR3 reads CASSLGTGVGAPLHF. The DNA for the CDR3 is TGTGCCAGCAGCTTAGGAACAGGGGTTGGAGCACCCCTCCACTTT.

This clone was counted a single time. The junction differs from germline at one of its ends, possibly a read error. V is TRBV18 and J is TRBJ2-3; D is undetermined. Germline values: CDR1 KGHSH, CDR2 LQKENI. The CDR3 is 13 amino acids. The CDR3 region has the DNA TGTGCCAGCTCACCAGCCAGCACAGATATGCAGTATTTT. Translating it yields CASSPASTDMQYF. The entire variable domain, with the rest obtained from reference TRBV18 and TRBJ2-3, is as follows: NAGVMQNPRHLVRRRGQEARLRCSPMKGHSHVYWYRQLPEEGLKFMVYLQKENIIDESGMPKERFSAEFPKEGPSILRIQQVVRGDSAAYFCASSPASTDMQYFGPGTRLTVL.

The V and J genes are TRBV4-1 and TRBJ1-4; TRBD1 aligns across 7 bases. The CDR3 contains 19 residues. CDR1 and CDR2 (germline): MGHRA, YSYEKL. V shed 0 bases, J shed 8 bases, and the junction held 18 bases outside the gene matches. The CDR3 coding sequence is TGCGCCAGCAGCCAAGATCTGGTGGACAGGTACCTAAGGCGGGAAAAACTGTTTTTT. This encodes CASSQDLVDRYLRREKLFF.

The rearrangement uses TRBV7-9 and TRBJ2-1; TRBD2 matches at 7 bases. Germline V lookup: CDR1 SEHNR, CDR2 FQNEAQ (reference sequence). V was clipped by 5 bases and J by 2 bases; unmatched bases: 6. The CDR3 runs 15 residues. Written as DNA, the CDR3 is TGTGCCAGCAGCCTCCGGGACTACCCCTACAATGAGCAGTTCTTC. The encoded protein is CASSLRDYPYNEQFF.

This chain links TRBV6-6 with TRBJ1-1; D perhaps matches TRBD1 (6 bases). The germline CDR1 and CDR2 sequences are MNHNY and SVGAGI (reference sequence). V was clipped by 2 bases and J by 1 base, with 8 bases between them. This CDR3 comprises 14 residues. The CDR3 DNA is TGTGCCAGCAGTTACGGGACACGGAACACTGAAGCTTTCTTT. It is translated as CASSYGTRNTEAFF.

J is TRBJ2-5 and V is TRBV29-1; D tentatively reads TRBD1 or TRBD2 (5 bases each). The CDR3 totals 14 residues. The V gene lost 6 bases and the J gene lost 5 bases, with 19 bases spanning the gap. Germline CDR1 SQVTM, CDR2 ANQGSEA. In nucleotides, the CDR3 is TGCAGCGTCCCGAGGGACGGATCACCGGAGACCCAGTACTTC. As protein: CSVPRDGSPETQYF. The complete variable domain, with remaining parts taken from reference TRBV29-1 and TRBJ2-5, reads SAVISQKPSRDICQRGTSLTIQCQVDSQVTMMFWYRQQPGQSLTLIATANQGSEATYESGFVIDKFPISRPNLTFSTLTVSNMSPEDSSIYLCSVPRDGSPETQYFGPGTRLLVL.

The V call is TRBV5-1, the J call TRBJ2-1, with 9 bases matching TRBD2. The CDR3 is 18 residues long. Germline loops: CDR1 SGHRS, CDR2 YFSETQ. J lost 4 bases, V lost 0 bases, and 11 bases had no gene match. CDR3 in DNA: TGCGCCAGCAGCTTGGCCAGGTTCGGCGGGGGGGTATACAATGAGCAGTTCTTC. Amino acid sequence: CASSLARFGGGVYNEQFF.

The rearrangement links TRBV7-9 to TRBJ2-5; 9 bases align to TRBD1. The closer fit of TRBJ2-7 to the DNA end suggests the J call may be wrong. The CDR3 extends over 15 amino acids. Germline values: CDR1 SEHNR, CDR2 FQNEAQ (reference sequence). DNA for the CDR3: TGTGCCAGCAGCTTAGGGACAGGGGTACCCTACGAGCAGTACTTC. Its translation: CASSLGTGVPYEQYF.

There are a few counts of this clone. This sequence joins TRBV4-1 and TRBJ1-1; D ambiguous. The CDR3 spans 14 residues. The V end lost 0 bases, the J end lost 4 bases, and 9 bases lay between the germline ends. The germline CDR1 and CDR2 sequences are MGHRA and YSYEKL. This CDR3 is CASSQEAGSTEAFF. CDR3 bases: TGCGCCAGCAGCCAAGAGGCGGGGAGCACTGAAGCTTTCTTT.

The chain joins TRBV6-5 to TRBJ1-4; D uncertain. CDR1 is MNHEY and CDR2 is SVGAGI in the germline V gene. The ends were cut back, 6 bases at V and 4 bases at J, with 9 bases in the middle. The CDR3 is 13 residues long. The CDR3 DNA reads TGTGCCAGCAGCCTCGATTATAATGAAAAACTGTTTTTT. This encodes CASSLDYNEKLFF.

The chain combines TRBV30 with TRBJ2-5; 7 bases are a match to TRBD2. From germline, CDR1 is GTSNPN and CDR2 SVGIG (reference sequence). CDR3 length: 14 residues. With V trimmed by 0 bases and J by 2 bases, 3 bases remained unmatched. The CDR3 loop is CAWSVLRGQETQYF. The CDR3 nucleotides read TGTGCCTGGAGTGTCCTGCGGGGGCAAGAGACCCAGTACTTC. The whole variable domain, remainder taken from reference TRBV30 and TRBJ2-5, is SQTIHQWPATLVQPVGSPLSLECTVEGTSNPNLYWYRQAAGRGLQLLFYSVGIGQISSEVPQNLSASRPQDRQFILSSKKLLLSDSGFYLCAWSVLRGQETQYFGPGTRLLVL.

This chain links TRBV13 with TRBJ2-3; the D is unclear. Germline V gene lookup returns CDR1 PRHDT and CDR2 FYEKMQ (reference sequence). Trimming took 5 bases from V and 2 from J, leaving 8 bases between them. The CDR3 has 13 amino acids. The CDR3 region has the DNA TGTGCCAGCAGCCTGGTATACACAGATACGCAGTATTTT. Its protein is CASSLVYTDTQYF.

The chain carries TRBV27 and TRBJ2-7; D gene unclear. With 2 bases removed from V and 3 bases from J, the gap between germline ends came to 5 bases. The CDR3 has 12 amino acids. Germline CDR1 is MNHEY and CDR2 is SMNVEV (reference sequence). CDR3 nucleotide sequence: TGTGCCAGCAGTTTAGCCCTCTACGAGCAGTACTTC. This gives the protein CASSLALYEQYF.

This clone occurred a few times. The chain recombines TRBV7-9 with TRBJ1-1, with D possibly TRBD1 on 6 matching bases. The length of the CDR3 is 12 residues. V lost 5 bases, J lost 8 bases, and 12 bases lay in between. The germline gives CDR1 SEHNR, CDR2 FQNEAQ (reference sequence). CDR3 coding DNA: TGTGCCAGCAGCATAGACCAGGGGGAAGCTTTCTTT. Protein: CASSIDQGEAFF.

The chain links TRBV7-9 to TRBJ2-3; 8 bases match TRBD2. From germline, CDR1 is SEHNR and CDR2 FQNEAQ (reference sequence). There are 16 residues in the CDR3. Trimming cost V 5 bases and J 0 bases; bases outside gene matches: 7. The DNA for the CDR3 is TGTGCCAGCAGCCCTGACCGCGGGGGGAGCACAGATACGCAGTATTTT. It translates to CASSPDRGGSTDTQYF.

This clone was seen more than once but under ten times. The chain uses TRBV5-4 and TRBJ1-6, with D possibly matching TRBD1 (6 bases). The CDR3 is made up of 14 amino acids. Trimming shortened V by 0 bases and J by 10 bases, and 11 bases separated the two germline ends. The germline gives CDR1 SGHNT, CDR2 YYREEE (reference sequence). The CDR3 reads CASSLDGGYSPLHF. CDR3 nucleotides: TGTGCCAGCAGCTTGGATGGGGGCTACTCACCCCTCCACTTT.

This sequence joins TRBV28 and TRBJ2-7, with 13 bases aligning to TRBD2. Germline V gene lookup returns CDR1 MDHEN and CDR2 SYDVKM. The CDR3 runs 16 residues. V lost 3 bases, J lost 6 bases, and 8 bases stayed unmatched. CDR3 in DNA: TGTGCCAGCAGTTTCCGACTAGCGGGGGGTCGGAGCGAGCAGTACTTC. Translation: CASSFRLAGGRSEQYF. The variable domain in full, completed from reference TRBV28 and TRBJ2-7, reads DVKVTQSSRYLVKRTGEKVFLECVQDMDHENMFWYRQDPGLGLRLIYFSYDVKMKEKGDIPEGYSVSREKKERFSLILESASTNQTSMYLCASSFRLAGGRSEQYFGPGTRLTVT.

The J gene is TRBJ1-1, the V gene TRBV6-1, with D hard to call. The CDR3 contains 13 residues. Trimming removed 5 bases at V and 3 bases at J, with 10 bases between. Germline V lookup: CDR1 MNHNS, CDR2 SASEGT. This CDR3 reads CASSRQDYTEAFF. The DNA for the CDR3 is TGTGCCAGCAGTCGCCAAGATTACACTGAAGCTTTCTTT.